This is a list of T cell receptor beta chains from one sample in a study of blood T cell repertoires in COVID-19. Assay: immunoSEQ multiplex PCR; the TCRdb copy retains only in-frame clones and omits some. Of fewer than 200,000 clones listed, around 79% are singletons. The specimen sequenced was peripheral blood. The origin of the receptors is a woman in her seventies with acute or convalescent COVID-19. Each CDR3 is given with its conserved first and last residue. D genes are given only for firm matches. Expanded clones are given a class, and other clones once, few, many or no size at all.

abundance	d_gene	v_gene	j_gene	CDR3nt	CDR3aa
.	.	TRBV10-3	TRBJ2-5	TGTGCCATCAGTGAGCTCCAAGAGACCCAGTACTTC	CAISELQETQYF
.	.	TRBV7-9	TRBJ2-5	TGTGCCAGCAGGCATACAGACAGGTGGGCAGAGACCCAGTACTTC	CASRHTDRWAETQYF
.	.	TRBV19	TRBJ2-2	TGTGCCAGTAGTAGGCTGAACACCGGGGAGCTGTTTTTT	CASSRLNTGELFF
.	TRBD2	TRBV6-5	TRBJ2-1	TGTGCCAACCGGGAGGGCCAGGGGATCTTC	CANREGQGIF
.	TRBD1	TRBV30	TRBJ1-2	TGTGCCTGGAGTCAAGACAGGGATCTGCCTGGCTACACCTTC	CAWSQDRDLPGYTF
once	TRBD2	TRBV3-1/TRBV3-2	TRBJ2-7	TGTGCCAGCAGCCAAGGACTAGCGGGCTACGAGCAGTACTTC	CASSQGLAGYEQYF
.	TRBD1	TRBV10-1	TRBJ1-1	TGCGCCAGTCAGGGACAGAAGAACACTGAAGCTTTCTTT	CASQGQKNTEAFF
.	.	TRBV15	TRBJ2-3	TGTGCCACCAGCAGAGATTATCCCGCGGAACTAGTACCAGATACGCAGTATTTT	CATSRDYPAELVPDTQYF
once	.	TRBV6-5	TRBJ2-7	TGTGCCAGCAGTTACTCTACCTACGGAGGCGAGCAGTACTTC	CASSYSTYGGEQYF
.	.	TRBV12-3/TRBV12-4	TRBJ1-3	TGTGCCAGCAGCCTGAGCTCTGGAAACACCATATATTTT	CASSLSSGNTIYF
.	.	TRBV2	TRBJ1-2	TGTGCCAGCAGTGAAAATCGGGGCAGGGGCGTTAAGGGCTACACCTTC	CASSENRGRGVKGYTF
.	.	TRBV5-6	TRBJ2-7	TGTGCCAGCAGCCGAGCCGACTACGAGCAGTACTTC	CASSRADYEQYF
.	.	TRBV5-6	TRBJ2-3	TGTGCCAGCAGCGTTGGGGCGGGGACAGATACGCAGTATTTT	CASSVGAGTDTQYF
.	.	TRBV6-5	TRBJ2-3	TGTGCCAGGAACTTAGATACGCAGTATTTT	CARNLDTQYF
.	.	TRBV24-1	TRBJ2-1	TGTGCCACCAGATCTAGGGGCAATGAGCAGTTCTTC	CATRSRGNEQFF
.	TRBD2	TRBV24-1	TRBJ2-1	TGTGCCACCAGTGATCCTAGCCTAGCGGGAGTCAGCGACAATGAGCAGTTCTTC	CATSDPSLAGVSDNEQFF
.	TRBD2	TRBV3-1/TRBV3-2	TRBJ2-7	TGTGCCAGCAGCCCAATGAGCGGGGGTTACGAGCAGTACTTC	CASSPMSGGYEQYF
.	TRBD2	TRBV3-1/TRBV3-2	TRBJ2-1	TGTGCCAGCAGCCTAGCGGGATCCTTAAATGAGCAGTTCTTC	CASSLAGSLNEQFF
.	.	TRBV27	TRBJ1-6	TGTGCCAGCAGTTCCAACAGGGTGACCTATAATTCACCCCTCCACTTT	CASSSNRVTYNSPLHF
.	TRBD1	TRBV5-1	TRBJ1-4	TGCGCCAGCAGCCCCGGGACAGGGGTTGAAAAACTGTTTTTT	CASSPGTGVEKLFF
.	TRBD1	TRBV19	TRBJ2-2	TGTGCCAGTAGTATAGGGGGCGACAGGGTCTCCGGGGAGCTGTTTTTT	CASSIGGDRVSGELFF
.	TRBD1	TRBV19	TRBJ1-5	TGTGCCAGTAGTATTCAGGGACAGGGCGGTCAGCCCCAGCATTTT	CASSIQGQGGQPQHF
.	.	TRBV4-1	TRBJ2-7	TGCGCCAGCAGCCAAGTAAGCGGGCCAACCTACGAGCAGTACTTC	CASSQVSGPTYEQYF
.	TRBD2	TRBV7-6	TRBJ2-1	TGTGCCAGCAGCTTAGTAAGCGGGACCTCCTACAATGAGCAGTTCTTC	CASSLVSGTSYNEQFF
.	TRBD1	TRBV5-4	TRBJ1-4	TGTGCCAGCAGCTTGGGGACAGGTTACGAAAAACTGTTTTTT	CASSLGTGYEKLFF
.	.	TRBV27	TRBJ1-6	TGTGCCAGCAGTTTCCCCCGTTCACCCCTCCACTTT	CASSFPRSPLHF
.	.	TRBV9	TRBJ1-2	TGTGCCAGCAGCGTAGACAGATATGGCTACACCTTC	CASSVDRYGYTF